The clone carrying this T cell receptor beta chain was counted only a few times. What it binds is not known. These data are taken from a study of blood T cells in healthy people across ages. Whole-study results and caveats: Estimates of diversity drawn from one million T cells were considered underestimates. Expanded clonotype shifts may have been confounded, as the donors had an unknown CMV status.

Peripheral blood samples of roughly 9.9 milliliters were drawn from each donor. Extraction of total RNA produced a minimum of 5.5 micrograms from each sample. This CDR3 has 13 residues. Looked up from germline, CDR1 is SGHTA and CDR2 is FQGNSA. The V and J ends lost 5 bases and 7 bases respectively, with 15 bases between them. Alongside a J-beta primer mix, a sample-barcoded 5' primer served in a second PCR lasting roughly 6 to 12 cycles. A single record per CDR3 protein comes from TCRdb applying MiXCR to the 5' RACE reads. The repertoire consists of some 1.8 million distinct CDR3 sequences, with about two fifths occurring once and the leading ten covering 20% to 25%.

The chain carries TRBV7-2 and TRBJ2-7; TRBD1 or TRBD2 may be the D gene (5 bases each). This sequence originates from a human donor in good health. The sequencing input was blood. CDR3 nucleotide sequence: TGTGCCAGCAGCAGGCCCCAGGGACGGGAGCAGTACTTC. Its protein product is CASSRPQGREQYF.